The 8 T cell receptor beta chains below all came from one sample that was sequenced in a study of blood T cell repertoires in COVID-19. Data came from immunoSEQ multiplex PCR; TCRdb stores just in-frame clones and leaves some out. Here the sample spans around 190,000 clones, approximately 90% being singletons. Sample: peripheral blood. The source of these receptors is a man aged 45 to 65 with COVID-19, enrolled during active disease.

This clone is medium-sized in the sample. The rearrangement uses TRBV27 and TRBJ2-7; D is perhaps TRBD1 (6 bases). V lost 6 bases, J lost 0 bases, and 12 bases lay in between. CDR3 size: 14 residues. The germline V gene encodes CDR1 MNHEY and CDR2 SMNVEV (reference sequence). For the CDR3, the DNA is TGTGCCAGCAGCGGACAGTCTAGCTCCTACGAGCAGTACTTC. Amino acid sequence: CASSGQSSSYEQYF.

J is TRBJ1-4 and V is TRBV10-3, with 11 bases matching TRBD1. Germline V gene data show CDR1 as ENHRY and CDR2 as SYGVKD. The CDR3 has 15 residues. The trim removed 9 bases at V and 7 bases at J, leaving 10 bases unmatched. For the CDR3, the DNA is TGTGCCATTTCCGCGGACAGGGGGCGCGGTGAAAAACTGTTTTTT. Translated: CAISADRGRGEKLFF.

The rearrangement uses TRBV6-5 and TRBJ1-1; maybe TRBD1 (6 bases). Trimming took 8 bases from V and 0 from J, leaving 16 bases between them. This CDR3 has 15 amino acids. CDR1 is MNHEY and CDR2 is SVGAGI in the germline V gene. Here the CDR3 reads CASYKRGQMNTEAFF. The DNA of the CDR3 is TGTGCCAGCTACAAACGAGGACAGATGAACACTGAAGCTTTCTTT.

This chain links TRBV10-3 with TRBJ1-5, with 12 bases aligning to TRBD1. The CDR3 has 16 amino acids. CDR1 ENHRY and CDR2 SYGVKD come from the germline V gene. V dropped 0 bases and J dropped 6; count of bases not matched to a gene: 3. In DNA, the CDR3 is TGTGCCATCAGTGAGTCGCGGGACAGGGGGCTTCAGCCCCAGCATTTT. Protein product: CAISESRDRGLQPQHF.

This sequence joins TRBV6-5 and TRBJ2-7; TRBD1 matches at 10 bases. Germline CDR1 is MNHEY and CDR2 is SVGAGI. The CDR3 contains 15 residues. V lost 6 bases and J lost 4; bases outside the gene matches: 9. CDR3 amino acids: CASRLGTGEWYEQYF. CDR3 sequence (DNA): TGTGCCAGCAGACTCGGGACAGGGGAATGGTACGAGCAGTACTTC.

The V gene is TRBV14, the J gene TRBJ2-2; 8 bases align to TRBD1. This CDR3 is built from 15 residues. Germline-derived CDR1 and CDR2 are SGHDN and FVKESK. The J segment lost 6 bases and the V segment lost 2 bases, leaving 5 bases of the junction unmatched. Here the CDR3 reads CASSQIPGGSGELFF. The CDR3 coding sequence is TGTGCCAGCAGCCAAATACCAGGGGGCTCCGGGGAGCTGTTTTTT.

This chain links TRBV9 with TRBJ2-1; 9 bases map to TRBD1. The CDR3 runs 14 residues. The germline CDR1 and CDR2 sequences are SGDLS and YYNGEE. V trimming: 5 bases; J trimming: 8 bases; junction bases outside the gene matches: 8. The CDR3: CASSSGTGLHEQFF. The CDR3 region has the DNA TGTGCCAGCAGTTCCGGGACAGGGCTCCATGAGCAGTTCTTC.

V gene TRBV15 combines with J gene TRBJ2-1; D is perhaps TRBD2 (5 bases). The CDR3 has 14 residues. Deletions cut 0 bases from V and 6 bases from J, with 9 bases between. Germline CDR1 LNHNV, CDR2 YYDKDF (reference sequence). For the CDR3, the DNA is TGTGCCACCAGCAGAGATCTCGGGGTCAATGAGCAGTTCTTC. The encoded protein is CATSRDLGVNEQFF. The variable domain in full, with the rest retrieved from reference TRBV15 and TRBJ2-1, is DAMVIQNPRYQVTQFGKPVTLSCSQTLNHNVMYWYQQKSSQAPKLLFHYYDKDFNNEADTPDNFQSRRPNTSFCFLDIRSPGLGDTAMYLCATSRDLGVNEQFFGPGTRLTVL.